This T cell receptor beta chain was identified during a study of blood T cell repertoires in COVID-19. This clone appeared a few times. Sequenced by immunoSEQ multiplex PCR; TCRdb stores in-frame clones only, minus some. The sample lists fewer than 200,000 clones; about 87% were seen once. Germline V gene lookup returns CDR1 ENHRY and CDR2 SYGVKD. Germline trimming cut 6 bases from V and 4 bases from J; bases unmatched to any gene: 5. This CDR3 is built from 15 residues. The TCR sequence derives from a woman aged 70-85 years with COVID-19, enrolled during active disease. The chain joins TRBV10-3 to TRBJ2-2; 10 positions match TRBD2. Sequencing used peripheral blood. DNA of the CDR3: TGTGCCATCAGGCCGGGACTAGCGAGCACCGGGGAGCTGTTTTTT. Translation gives CAIRPGLASTGELFF.